This T cell receptor beta chain was observed in a study of shared clonotypes between healthy human individuals. Germline-derived CDR1 and CDR2 are SEHNR and FQNEAQ (reference sequence). This CDR3 comprises 14 residues. Between the trimmed V and J ends, which lost 6 bases and 3 bases, there was a span of 15 bases. Remarks on this clone: Its antigen remains unidentified.

Study-level points and caveats: The genetic and exposure-history diversity represented was limited by few donors.

Deep-level running was used for the assay. In the original analysis: Filtering was not the same, since immunoSEQ gave junction-only sequences without quality scores. Sequencing used immunoSEQ multiplex PCR; TCRdb keeps in-frame clones, though not all of them. D and trimming come from the DNA, and the V and J calls and clone size come from that table. The sample carries millions of clones, approximately 94% recorded once. Naive CD8 populations comprised CD45RO-negative cells positively selected for CCR7, excluding terminally differentiated effector memory CD45RA+ cells. Sequencing was carried out using naive CD8+ T cells from PBMCs. This TCR came from a man younger than 35 in good health. Some clones in this sample may be carry-over from other donors' samples. V is TRBV7-9 and J is TRBJ2-7, with D maybe TRBD2 (6 bases). The CDR3 is CASSHSGDGYEQYF. DNA for the CDR3: TGTGCCAGCAGTCATAGCGGAGACGGCTACGAGCAGTACTTC.